The 23 T cell receptor beta chains in this list originate from one sample, sequenced in a study of CD8+CD57+ T cells in acquired aplastic anemia. It was genomic DNA that served as the template for profiling TCR beta VDJ and CDR3. TCRdb reanalysed the reads using MiXCR and keeps one entry per CDR3 protein. Of approximately 120,000 distinct CDR3 sequences listed, nearly 40% are singletons. By flow cytometry, patients selected for sequencing had shown an expansion of CD8+CD57+ cells. The specimen was sorted CD4+, CD8+, or CD8+CD57+ T cells (not recorded which) from PBMCs. The source is a human donor with aplastic anemia.

This clonotype was recorded many times. J is TRBJ2-7 and V is TRBV5-1; 9 bases match TRBD2. The V and J ends lost 0 bases and 1 base, in that order; junction bases with no gene match: 5. Germline V gene data show CDR1 as SGHRS and CDR2 as YFSETQ. The CDR3 is made up of 16 amino acids. The CDR3 DNA reads as TGCGCCAGCAGCTTGGAAGTAGCGGGGGTTTCCTACGAGCAGTACTTC. This gives the protein CASSLEVAGVSYEQYF.

This rearrangement joins TRBV7-9 to TRBJ2-7; tentative D call: TRBD2 (5 bases). V gave up 2 bases and J gave up 5 bases, with 7 bases separating them. Germline-derived CDR1 and CDR2 are SEHNR and FQNEAQ (reference sequence). The length of the CDR3 is 12 residues. In DNA, the CDR3 is TGTGCCAGCAGCTTAATGGGAGACGAGCAGTACTTC. Translating gives CASSLMGDEQYF.

Details on this clonotype: A single base separates this from a much larger clone, so it may be a read error. The rearrangement uses TRBV7-6 and TRBJ2-3, with TRBD2 matching 9 bases. CDR1 SGHVS and CDR2 FNYEAQ come from the germline V gene. There are 14 residues in the CDR3. The DNA for the CDR3 is TGTGTCAGCAACGAGCTAGCGGGGATGGATACGCAGTATTTT. This codes for CVSNELAGMDTQYF.

This chain connects TRBV7-6 to TRBJ2-3; D unclear. This CDR3 has 14 residues. V lost 0 bases, J lost 2 bases, and 6 bases lay in between. Germline values: CDR1 SGHVS, CDR2 FNYEAQ. The CDR3 DNA sequence: TGTGCCAGCAGCTTAGCGTACAACACAGATACGCAGTATTTT. Protein: CASSLAYNTDTQYF.

The sample holds a few counts of this clonotype. A read error may be the cause here, since a much bigger clone is one base away. The chain joins TRBV7-6 to TRBJ1-1; TRBD1 matches 8 bases. The germline V gene encodes CDR1 SGHVS and CDR2 FNYEAQ. The CDR3 runs 14 residues. Here the CDR3 DNA reads TGTGCCGGCAGCATCGGACAGGGACATACTGAAGCTTTCTTT. This gives the protein CAGSIGQGHTEAFF.

The chain recombines TRBV20-1 with TRBJ2-7; TRBD2 aligns across 9 bases. From germline, CDR1 is DFQATT and CDR2 SNEGSKA (reference sequence). The CDR3 totals 15 residues. The trim removed 3 bases at V and 2 bases at J, leaving 8 bases unmatched. The CDR3 coding sequence is TGCAGTGCTAGGGGTCCGAGCGGGAGGCCCTACGAGCAGTACTTC. Translation: CSARGPSGRPYEQYF.

This clonotype was seen just once. V gene TRBV2 combines with J gene TRBJ2-7, with 8 nucleotides matching TRBD1. The CDR3 runs 14 residues. V dropped 11 bases and J dropped 2; count of bases not matched to a gene: 11. CDR1 and CDR2 from the germline V gene are SNHLY and FYNNEI. In nucleotides, the CDR3 is TGTGCCGGGTCAGCGCGACAGGGGACCTACGAGCAGTACTTC. Protein product: CAGSARQGTYEQYF.

This clonotype has a count of ten or more. The chain employs TRBV20-1 and TRBJ1-1; the match to TRBD1 covers 7 bases. From germline, CDR1 is DFQATT and CDR2 SNEGSKA (reference sequence). The CDR3 contains 15 residues. V gave up 0 bases and J gave up 3 bases; unmatched junction bases: 7. In nucleotides, the CDR3 is TGCAGTGCTAGAGACGACAGGGAGTGGGACACTGAAGCTTTCTTT. Translating gives CSARDDREWDTEAFF.

Many counts were recorded for this clonotype. The chain links TRBV28 to TRBJ2-7; maybe TRBD1 (6 bases). Germline CDR1 and CDR2: MDHEN and SYDVKM. The CDR3 has 11 amino acids. Between the trimmed V and J ends, which lost 8 bases and 3 bases, there was a span of 8 bases. The CDR3 here is CASGDIYEQYF. For the CDR3, the DNA is TGTGCCAGCGGGGACATCTACGAGCAGTACTTC.

The CDR3 DNA reads TGTGCCAGTAGGTCTTACAATGAGCAGTTCTTC. Translating it yields CASRSYNEQFF. The genes are TRBV19 and TRBJ2-1; no firm D call. V was pared by 6 bases and J by 4 bases, with 4 bases between. The CDR3 spans 11 residues. Germline V gives CDR1 LNHDA, CDR2 SQIVND (reference sequence).

The V and J genes are TRBV2 and TRBJ1-2; 9 positions match TRBD1. CDR3 length: 12 residues. Germline-derived CDR1 and CDR2 are SNHLY and FYNNEI. After removal of 4 bases from V and 8 bases from J, the junction contained 2 bases not matched to a gene. CDR3 amino acids: CASSATGGGYTF. The CDR3, as DNA: TGTGCCAGCAGTGCCACAGGGGGCGGCTACACCTTC.

This clonotype was found many times. The V and J genes are TRBV13 and TRBJ1-1; no definite D call. CDR3 length: 13 amino acids. Germline V CDR1 and CDR2: PRHDT, FYEKMQ (reference sequence). The V end lost 2 bases, the J end lost 1 base, and 5 bases lay between the germline ends. The DNA of the CDR3 is TGTGCCAGCAGCTTAAGACGGAACACTGAAGCTTTCTTT. This encodes CASSLRRNTEAFF.

The CDR3 region has the DNA TGCAGCGTTAGCGGGGGCGAAGAGACCCAGTACTTC. It translates to CSVSGGEETQYF. V usage is TRBV29-1 and J usage is TRBJ2-5, with 8 nucleotides matching TRBD2. This CDR3 comprises 12 residues. Germline V gives CDR1 SQVTM, CDR2 ANQGSEA. With V trimmed by 5 bases and J by 3 bases, 2 bases remained unmatched.

This chain links TRBV4-3 with TRBJ2-5; 10 bases match TRBD1. The CDR3 runs 16 residues. With V trimmed by 1 base and J by 5 bases, 7 bases remained unmatched. The germline gives CDR1 LGHNA, CDR2 YSLEER. The CDR3 bases are TGCGCCAGCAGCCAAGCCGGGACAGGGGAGGAGGAGACCCAGTACTTC. Protein sequence: CASSQAGTGEEETQYF.

The chain recombines TRBV6-1 with TRBJ1-4, with 8 positions matching TRBD1. CDR3 length: 14 amino acids. Germline V CDR1 and CDR2: MNHNS, SASEGT. Germline trimming cut 4 bases from V and 6 bases from J; bases unmatched to any gene: 4. As DNA, the CDR3 is TGTGCCAGCAGTGTGACAGGGGAGTATGAAAAACTGTTTTTT. Its translation: CASSVTGEYEKLFF.

The V call is TRBV10-1, the J call TRBJ2-3; TRBD1 agrees at 8 bases. Per the germline V gene, CDR1 is WNHNN and CDR2 is SYGVQD (reference sequence). Trimming at V came to 10 bases and at J to 6 bases, leaving 12 bases not matched to a gene. The CDR3 has 14 amino acids. The CDR3 DNA sequence: TGCGCCACCGCCGGGACAGGACCTCGGGATACGCAGTATTTT. Its protein product is CATAGTGPRDTQYF.

This clonotype was observed many times. The chain couples TRBV4-1 to TRBJ1-5; 10 bases align to TRBD1. Germline V gene sequence: CDR1 MGHRA, CDR2 YSYEKL. The V gene end was trimmed by 1 base and the J gene end by 4 bases; junction bases not matched to a gene: 7. The CDR3 is made up of 17 amino acids. The CDR3 DNA sequence: TGCGCCAGCAGCCAAGGACCCCGGACAGGGGGAAATCAGCCCCAGCATTTT. Protein: CASSQGPRTGGNQPQHF.

This clonotype was detected many times. The chain has TRBV7-2 and TRBJ2-1; the match to TRBD1 covers 12 bases. The germline V gene encodes CDR1 SGHTA and CDR2 FQGNSA. J lost 8 bases, V lost 3 bases, and 8 bases had no gene match. The length of the CDR3 is 16 residues. CDR3 residues: CASSFDRDRGHHEQFF. The CDR3 DNA reads as TGTGCCAGCAGCTTCGACCGGGACAGGGGGCACCATGAGCAGTTCTTC.

The V and J genes are TRBV13 and TRBJ2-7; TRBD1 agrees at 9 bases. The CDR3 totals 14 residues. Germline CDR1 is PRHDT and CDR2 is FYEKMQ (reference sequence). Trimming took 3 bases from V and 9 from J; bases not matched to a gene: 9. The CDR3 DNA reads TGTGCCAGCAGCTTGGGCGGACAGGGGCGGGTGCAGTACTTC. Translation gives CASSLGGQGRVQYF.

The sample holds a few counts of this clonotype. J is TRBJ1-3 and V is TRBV15; D gene unclear. Deletions cut 5 bases from V and 7 bases from J, with 15 bases between. Looked up from germline, CDR1 is LNHNV and CDR2 is YYDKDF (reference sequence). The CDR3 consists of 14 residues. CDR3: CATSAEGSWNTIYF. CDR3 nucleotides: TGTGCCACCAGCGCTGAGGGCTCCTGGAACACCATATATTTT.

This clonotype occurred once. The chain joins TRBV7-9 to TRBJ1-2, with TRBD1 matching 8 bases. The CDR3 extends over 14 amino acids. CDR1 and CDR2 from the germline V gene are SEHNR and FQNEAQ (reference sequence). Trimming at V came to 1 base and at J to 6 bases, leaving 4 bases not matched to a gene. CDR3: CASSLGAGGNGYTF. Written as DNA, the CDR3 is TGTGCCAGCAGCTTAGGGGCAGGGGGCAATGGCTACACCTTC.

V usage is TRBV11-2 and J usage is TRBJ2-1; the match to TRBD2 covers 13 bases. V was clipped by 5 bases and J by 10 bases; unmatched bases: 8. Germline V gene sequence: CDR1 SGHAT, CDR2 FQNNGV. This CDR3 contains 15 residues. CDR3 DNA: TGTGCCAGCAGCACCTGGACTAGCGGGAGCGGGGAGCAGTTCTTC. As protein: CASSTWTSGSGEQFF.

This clonotype appeared many times. CDR3 coding DNA: TGTGCCATCCGCAGGGAGGCGTCCGAGCAGTACTTC. Translated: CAIRREASEQYF. This sequence joins TRBV10-3 and TRBJ2-7; D possibly corresponds to TRBD2 (6 bases). In germline, CDR1 is ENHRY, CDR2 SYGVKD. V was clipped by 8 bases and J by 6 bases, with 14 bases between them. The CDR3 runs to 12 residues.